Below, 17 T cell receptor beta chains from the same sample are listed, as sequenced in a study of blood T cell repertoires in COVID-19. Sequencing was performed with immunoSEQ multiplex PCR; in TCRdb, only in-frame clones are kept and a portion is missing. Of hundreds of thousands of clones listed, approximately 84% are singletons. The sequencing sample was made of peripheral blood. The receptors derive from a man aged 80 or over with acute or convalescent COVID-19.

The chain combines TRBV27 with TRBJ2-3; 8 bases match TRBD2. Germline V lookup: CDR1 MNHEY, CDR2 SMNVEV (reference sequence). V lost 7 bases to trimming and J lost 1 base; unmatched junction nucleotides: 16. CDR3 length equals 18 residues. In nucleotides, the CDR3 is TGTGCCAGCACCCTACTGGGGTCGGGGGGGGTCGGCACAGATACGCAGTATTTT. It codes for CASTLLGSGGVGTDTQYF.

V gene TRBV2 combines with J gene TRBJ2-7, with D perhaps TRBD1 (5 bases). The V end lost 9 bases, the J end lost 1 base, and 10 bases lay between the germline ends. Germline assignment: CDR1 SNHLY and CDR2 FYNNEI. The CDR3 loop spans 12 amino acids. The CDR3 nucleotides are TGTGCCAGTCGCAGGGAATCCTACGAGCAGTACGTC. Translated, it gives CASRRESYEQYV.

The gene calls are TRBV21-1 and TRBJ2-5; the table names TRBD2, a call not compared with the DNA. TRBV21-1 is flagged as a pseudogene. The CDR3 extends over 14 amino acids. CDR3 sequence reads: CASIRREVQETQYF. The CDR3 DNA reads TGTGCCAGCATACGGCGGGAAGTCCAAGAGACCCAGTACTTC.

This clone has a single count. The CDR3 region is CASSLVEGWGYTF. The DNA of the CDR3 is TGCGCCAGCAGCTTGGTAGAGGGTTGGGGCTACACCTTC. V usage is TRBV5-1 and J usage is TRBJ1-2, with unresolved D. CDR1 is SGHRS, CDR2 YFSETQ, per germline. The CDR3 runs to 13 residues. V lost 0 bases to trimming and J lost 8 bases, with 11 bases between them.

A word on this clone: At the DNA level, this CDR3 is encoded by other sequences in the same sample as well. The V call is TRBV18, the J call TRBJ1-1, with D possibly matching TRBD1 (5 bases). V dropped 1 base and J dropped 4 bases, with 7 bases sitting between them. CDR3 length: 13 residues. Germline V gives CDR1 KGHSH, CDR2 LQKENI. CDR3 in amino acids: CASSPQGSTEAFF. The CDR3 DNA is TGTGCCAGCTCACCACAGGGGTCCACTGAAGCTTTCTTT.

This clone was recorded only once. The V and J genes are TRBV19 and TRBJ2-5, with TRBD1 matching over 8 bases. The CDR3 has 11 residues. Germline CDR1 LNHDA, CDR2 SQIVND (reference sequence). The trim removed 8 bases at V and 4 bases at J, leaving 0 bases unmatched. In DNA form, the CDR3 reads TGTGCCAGTGGACAGGGAGAGACCCAGTACTTC. Translation gives CASGQGETQYF.

V and J are TRBV28 and TRBJ1-2; 7 nucleotides match TRBD1. The CDR3 has 12 residues. The germline gives CDR1 MDHEN, CDR2 SYDVKM. V shed 5 bases, J shed 6 bases, and the junction held 3 bases outside the gene matches. CDR3 nucleotides: TGTGCCAGCAGTCAAACAGGGGATGGCTACACCTTC. This encodes CASSQTGDGYTF.

The chain joins TRBV24-1 to TRBJ1-5; the D is unclear. V lost 2 bases to trimming and J lost 9 bases, with 10 bases between them. CDR1 is KGHDR and CDR2 is SFDVKD in the germline V gene. The CDR3 loop spans 13 amino acids. This CDR3 is CATSDYPSGPQHF. As DNA, the CDR3 is TGTGCCACCAGTGATTACCCTAGCGGGCCCCAGCATTTT.

In this sample, this clone turned up a few times. The J gene is TRBJ2-2, the V gene TRBV9; 11 bases are a match to TRBD2. This CDR3 is built from 17 residues. The trim removed 2 bases at V and 5 bases at J, leaving 8 bases unmatched. Per germline, CDR1 SGDLS and CDR2 YYNGEE. Written as DNA, the CDR3 is TGTGCCAGCAGCGTGGGCCTAGCGGGAGGAAGTACCGGGGAGCTGTTTTTT. It encodes CASSVGLAGGSTGELFF.

In the case of this clone: Compared with germline, one end of the junction differs, possibly owing to a read error. The chain links TRBV10-1 to TRBJ2-3; 9 bases agree with TRBD2. Per the germline V gene, CDR1 is WNHNN and CDR2 is SYGVQD (reference sequence). CDR3 length equals 15 residues. CDR3 in amino acids: CASSRSGTSRDTQYF. DNA for the CDR3: TGCGCCAGCTCTCGGTCCGGGACTAGCAGAGATACGCAGTATTTT.

Only a few counts were recorded for this clone. The gene calls are TRBV11-3 and TRBJ1-2, with TRBD1 identical over 7 bases. This CDR3 spans 17 amino acids. J gave up 0 bases and V 0 bases, and 7 bases lay outside the gene matches. CDR1 and CDR2 from the germline V gene are SGHNT and YENEEA. The CDR3 DNA reads TGTGCCAGCAGCTTAGAAAGTGGGACAGCAGCTAACTATGGCTACACCTTC. Translation: CASSLESGTAANYGYTF.

Written as DNA, the CDR3 is TGTGCCTGGAGCCTAGGGACAGGAAGAATGAACACTGAAGCTTTCTTT. This translates into CAWSLGTGRMNTEAFF. The chain recombines TRBV30 with TRBJ1-1; TRBD1 aligns across 8 bases. Germline V lookup: CDR1 GTSNPN, CDR2 SVGIG (reference sequence). The CDR3 is made up of 16 amino acids. J was trimmed by 0 bases and V by 3 bases; bases with no gene match: 9. The full variable domain, its missing parts supplied by reference TRBV30 and TRBJ1-1, is SQTIHQWPATLVQPVGSPLSLECTVEGTSNPNLYWYRQAAGRGLQLLFYSVGIGQISSEVPQNLSASRPQDRQFILSSKKLLLSDSGFYLCAWSLGTGRMNTEAFFGQGTRLTVV.

The rearrangement uses TRBV28 and TRBJ1-2, with 7 bases aligning to TRBD1. CDR1 MDHEN and CDR2 SYDVKM come from the germline V gene. CDR3 length: 15 residues. V shed 5 bases and J 0 bases; nucleotides not matched to a gene: 6. For the CDR3, the DNA is TGTGCCAGCAGTGGGGGGACAGCGTCTAACTATGGCTACACCTTC. Its translation is CASSGGTASNYGYTF.

The CDR3 spells CASSLEYLDRGGKAFF. For the CDR3, the DNA is TGTGCCAGCAGCTTAGAGTATCTGGACAGGGGCGGGAAAGCTTTCTTT. The V and J genes are TRBV7-9 and TRBJ1-1; TRBD1 matches at 9 bases. Germline lookup yields CDR1 SEHNR and CDR2 FQNEAQ (reference sequence). The V gene end was trimmed by 1 base and the J gene end by 9 bases; junction bases not matched to a gene: 12. This CDR3 is 16 amino acids long.

The chain employs TRBV7-9 and TRBJ2-7; 9 bases map to TRBD2. The trim removed 1 base at V and 2 bases at J, leaving 3 bases unmatched. Germline CDR1 is SEHNR and CDR2 is FQNEAQ (reference sequence). This CDR3 has 15 amino acids. The CDR3 nucleotides are TGTGCCAGCAGCTTAGAGGCGGGAGGGGCCTACGAGCAGTACTTC. Translation gives CASSLEAGGAYEQYF. The full variable domain, with the rest looked up from reference TRBV7-9 and TRBJ2-7, is DTGVSQNPRHKITKRGQNVTFRCDPISEHNRLYWYRQTLGQGPEFLTYFQNEAQLEKSRLLSDRFSAERPKGSFSTLEIQRTEQGDSAMYLCASSLEAGGAYEQYFGPGTRLTVT.

This chain links TRBV28 with TRBJ1-4; D is perhaps TRBD1 (6 bases). Germline V CDR1 and CDR2: MDHEN, SYDVKM. The germline V and J ends were trimmed by 6 bases and 2 bases, with 22 bases remaining between them. This CDR3 is 18 amino acids long. CDR3 DNA: TGTGCCAGCAGCAAGACCGGGACACTTATTGGCACTAATGAAAAACTGTTTTTT. This gives the protein CASSKTGTLIGTNEKLFF.

V and J are TRBV9 and TRBJ2-7; a possible D gene is TRBD1 (6 bases). The germline V and J ends were trimmed by 3 bases and 2 bases, with 9 bases remaining between them. The CDR3 extends over 13 amino acids. Germline CDR1 and CDR2: SGDLS and YYNGEE. The CDR3 reads CASSADSPYEQYF. The DNA of the CDR3 is TGTGCCAGCAGCGCGGACAGTCCCTACGAGCAGTACTTC.